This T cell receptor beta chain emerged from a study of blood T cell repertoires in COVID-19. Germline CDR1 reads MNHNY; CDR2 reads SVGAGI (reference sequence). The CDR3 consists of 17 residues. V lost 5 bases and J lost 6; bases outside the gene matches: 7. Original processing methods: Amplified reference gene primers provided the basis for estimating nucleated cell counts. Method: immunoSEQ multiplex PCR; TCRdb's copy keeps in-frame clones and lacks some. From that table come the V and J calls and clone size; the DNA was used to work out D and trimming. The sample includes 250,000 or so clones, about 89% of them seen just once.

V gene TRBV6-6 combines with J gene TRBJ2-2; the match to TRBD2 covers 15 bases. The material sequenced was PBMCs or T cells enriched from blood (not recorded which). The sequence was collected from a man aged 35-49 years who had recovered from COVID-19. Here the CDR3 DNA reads TGTGCCAGCAGTCTCATGGGACTAGCGGGAGGCCCCGGGGAGCTGTTTTTT. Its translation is CASSLMGLAGGPGELFF.